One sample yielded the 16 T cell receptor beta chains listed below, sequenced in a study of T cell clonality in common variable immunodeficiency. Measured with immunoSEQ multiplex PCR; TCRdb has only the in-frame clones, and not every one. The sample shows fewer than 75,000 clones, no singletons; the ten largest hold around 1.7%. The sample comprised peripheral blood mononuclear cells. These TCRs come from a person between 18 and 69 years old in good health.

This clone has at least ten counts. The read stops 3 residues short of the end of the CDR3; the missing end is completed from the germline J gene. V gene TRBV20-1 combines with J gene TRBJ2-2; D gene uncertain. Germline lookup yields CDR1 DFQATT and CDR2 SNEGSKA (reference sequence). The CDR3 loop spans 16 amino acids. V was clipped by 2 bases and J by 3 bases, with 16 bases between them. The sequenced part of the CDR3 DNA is TGCAGTGCTAGATTTCCCCGTTCTCACTACACCGGGGAG. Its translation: CSARFPRSHYTGE. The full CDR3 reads CSARFPRSHYTGELFF.

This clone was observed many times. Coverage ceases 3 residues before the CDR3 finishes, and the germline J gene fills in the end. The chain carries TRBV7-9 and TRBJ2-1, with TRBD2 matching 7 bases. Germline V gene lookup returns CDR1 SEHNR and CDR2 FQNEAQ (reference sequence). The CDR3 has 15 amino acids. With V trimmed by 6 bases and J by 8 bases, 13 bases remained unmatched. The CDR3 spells CASSPGTISVHEQFF. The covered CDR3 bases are TGTGCCAGCAGTCCCGGGACTATTAGCGTCCATGAG.

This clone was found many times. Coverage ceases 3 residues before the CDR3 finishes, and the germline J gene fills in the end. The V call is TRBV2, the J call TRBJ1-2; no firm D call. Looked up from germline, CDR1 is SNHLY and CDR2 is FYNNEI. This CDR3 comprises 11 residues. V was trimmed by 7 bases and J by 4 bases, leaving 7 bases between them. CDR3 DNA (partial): TGTGCCAGCAAGGGCACCTATGGC. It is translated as CASKGTYG. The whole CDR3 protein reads CASKGTYGYTF.

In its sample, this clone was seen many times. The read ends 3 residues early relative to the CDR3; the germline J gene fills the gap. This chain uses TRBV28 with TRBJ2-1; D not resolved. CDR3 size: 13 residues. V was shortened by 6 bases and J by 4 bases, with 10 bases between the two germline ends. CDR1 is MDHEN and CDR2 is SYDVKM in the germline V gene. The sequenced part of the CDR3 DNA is TGTGCCAGCAGCCTCCGCCTATACAATGAG. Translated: CASSLRLYNE. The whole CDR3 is CASSLRLYNEQFF.

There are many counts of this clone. The covered CDR3 bases are TGTGCCAGCAGACCCACCGACAGGTGG. This translates into CASRPTDRW. The full CDR3 protein reads CASRPTDRWAFF. V gene TRBV2 combines with J gene TRBJ1-1, with D maybe TRBD1 (6 bases). The DNA ends 3 residues before the CDR3 does, and the rest of the CDR3 is filled in from the germline J gene. The CDR3 runs to 12 residues. The germline CDR1 and CDR2 sequences are SNHLY and FYNNEI.

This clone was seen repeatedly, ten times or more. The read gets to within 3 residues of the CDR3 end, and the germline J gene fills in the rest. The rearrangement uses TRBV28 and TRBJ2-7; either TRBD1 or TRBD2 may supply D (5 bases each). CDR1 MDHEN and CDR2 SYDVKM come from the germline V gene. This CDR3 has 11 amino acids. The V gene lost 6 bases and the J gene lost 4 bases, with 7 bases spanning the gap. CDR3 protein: CASRRGYEQYF. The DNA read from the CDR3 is TGTGCCAGCAGGAGGGGATACGAG.

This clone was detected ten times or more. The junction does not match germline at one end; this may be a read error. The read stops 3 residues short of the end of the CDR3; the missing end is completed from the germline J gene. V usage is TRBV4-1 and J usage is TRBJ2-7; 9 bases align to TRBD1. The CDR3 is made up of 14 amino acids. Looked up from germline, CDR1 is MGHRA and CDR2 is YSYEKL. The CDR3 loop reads CASSHRGLSYEQYF. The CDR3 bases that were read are TGCGCCAGTAGCCACAGGGGGCTGTCCTACGAG.

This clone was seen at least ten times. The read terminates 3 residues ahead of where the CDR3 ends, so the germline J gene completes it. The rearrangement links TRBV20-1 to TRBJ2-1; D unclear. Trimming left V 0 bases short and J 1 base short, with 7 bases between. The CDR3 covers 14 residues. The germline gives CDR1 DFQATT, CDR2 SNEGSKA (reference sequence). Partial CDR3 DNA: TGCAGTGCTAGAGATCCCCAGTCCTACAATGAG. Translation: CSARDPQSYNE. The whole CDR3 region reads CSARDPQSYNEQFF.

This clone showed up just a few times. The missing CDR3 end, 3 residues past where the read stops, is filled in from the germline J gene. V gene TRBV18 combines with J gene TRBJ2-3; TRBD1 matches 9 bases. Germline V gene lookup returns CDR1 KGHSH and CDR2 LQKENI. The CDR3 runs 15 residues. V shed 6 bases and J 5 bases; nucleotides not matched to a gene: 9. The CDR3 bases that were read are TGTGCCAGCTCCCTCCGGGACAGGGCGAAAGATACG. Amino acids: CASSLRDRAKDT. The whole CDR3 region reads CASSLRDRAKDTQYF.

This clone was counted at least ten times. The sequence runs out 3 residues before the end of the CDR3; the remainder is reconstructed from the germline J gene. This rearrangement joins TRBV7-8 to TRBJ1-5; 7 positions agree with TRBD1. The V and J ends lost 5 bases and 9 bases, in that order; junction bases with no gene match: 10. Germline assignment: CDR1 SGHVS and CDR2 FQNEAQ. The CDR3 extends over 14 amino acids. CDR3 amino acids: CASSPRQGPGPQHF. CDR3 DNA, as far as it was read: TGTGCCAGCAGCCCCCGACAGGGCCCTGGGCCC.

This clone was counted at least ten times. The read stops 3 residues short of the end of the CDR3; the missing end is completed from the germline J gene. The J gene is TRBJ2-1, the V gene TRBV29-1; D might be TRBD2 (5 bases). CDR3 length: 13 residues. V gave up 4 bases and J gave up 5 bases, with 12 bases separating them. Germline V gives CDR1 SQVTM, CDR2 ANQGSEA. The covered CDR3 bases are TGCAGCGTTGCACTAGGTAACGACAATGAG. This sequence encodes CSVALGNDNE. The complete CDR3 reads CSVALGNDNEQFF.

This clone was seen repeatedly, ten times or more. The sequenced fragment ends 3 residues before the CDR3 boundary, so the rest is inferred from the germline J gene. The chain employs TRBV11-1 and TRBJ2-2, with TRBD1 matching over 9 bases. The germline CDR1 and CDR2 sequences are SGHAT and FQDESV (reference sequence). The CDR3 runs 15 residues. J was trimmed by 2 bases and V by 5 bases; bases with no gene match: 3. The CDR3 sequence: CASSMDRGNTGELFF. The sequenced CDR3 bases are TGTGCCAGCAGCATGGACAGGGGAAACACCGGGGAG.

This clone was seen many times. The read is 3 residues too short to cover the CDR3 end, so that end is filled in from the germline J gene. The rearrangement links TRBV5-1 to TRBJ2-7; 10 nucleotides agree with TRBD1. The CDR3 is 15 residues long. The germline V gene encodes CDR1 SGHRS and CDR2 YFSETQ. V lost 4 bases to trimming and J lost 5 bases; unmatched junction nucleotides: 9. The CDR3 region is CASSPGTGVRDEQYF. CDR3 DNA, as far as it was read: TGCGCCAGCAGCCCCGGGACAGGGGTTAGGGACGAG.

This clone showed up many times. Partial CDR3 DNA: TGCAGTGCGACTTCAGGGGGGAGCGGTTACGAG. Encoded protein: CSATSGGSGYE. The full CDR3 protein reads CSATSGGSGYEQYF. The chain recombines TRBV20-1 with TRBJ2-7; possibly TRBD1 for D (7 bases). The CDR3 end lies 3 residues beyond the end of the read and is filled in from the germline J gene. V lost 6 bases and J lost 4, with 19 bases in between. This CDR3 region has 14 residues. Germline CDR1 is DFQATT and CDR2 is SNEGSKA (reference sequence).

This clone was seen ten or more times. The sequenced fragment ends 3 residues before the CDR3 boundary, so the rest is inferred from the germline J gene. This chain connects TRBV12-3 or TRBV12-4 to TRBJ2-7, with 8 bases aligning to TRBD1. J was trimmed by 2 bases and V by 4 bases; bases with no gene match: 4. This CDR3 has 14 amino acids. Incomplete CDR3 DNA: TGTGCCAGCAGTTCGACAGGGGACGCCTACGAG. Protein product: CASSSTGDAYE. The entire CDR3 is CASSSTGDAYEQYF.

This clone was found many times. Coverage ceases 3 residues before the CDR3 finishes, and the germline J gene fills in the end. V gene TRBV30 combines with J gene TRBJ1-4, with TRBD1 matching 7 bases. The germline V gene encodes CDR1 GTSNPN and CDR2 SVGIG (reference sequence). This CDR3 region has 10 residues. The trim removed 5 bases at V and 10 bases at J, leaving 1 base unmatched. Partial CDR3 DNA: TGTGCCTGGGGGGACAGAAAA. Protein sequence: CAWGDRK. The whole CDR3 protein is CAWGDRKLFF.